This T cell receptor (beta chain) was captured by sequencing in a study of T cells in Graves' hyperthyroidism and ophthalmopathy. Amplified TCR beta CDR3 regions derived from RNA transcripts. During a first-round RT-PCR of the TCR CDR3, the HTBI primer set was used. In TCRdb, the multiplex PCR reads were re-called with MiXCR into one record per CDR3 protein. The table has a few hundred thousand distinct CDR3 sequences, more than 13% seen once. This clonotype was observed many times. Hyperthyroidism had been newly diagnosed in patients aged 18 to 65, and its duration was under 2 months. Diagnoses were made from clinical symptoms, serum measures (thyroxine and TRAb), thyroid ultrasound and orbital computed tomography. PBMCs stemmed from approximately 9.1 ml fresh peripheral blood. The length of the CDR3 is 15 residues. V trimming: 4 bases; J trimming: 1 base; junction bases outside the gene matches: 5. Germline CDR1 and CDR2: SNHLY and FYNNEI.

Sequencing used blood. The receptor's source is a woman aged 25 to 39 with Graves' hyperthyroidism. The chain links TRBV2 to TRBJ2-7; 9 nucleotides line up with TRBD1. The CDR3 region is CASSGGQGLSYEQYF. The CDR3 nucleotides read TGTGCCAGCAGTGGGGGACAGGGATTGTCCTACGAGCAGTACTTC.